This T cell receptor beta chain was sequenced during a study of cytomegalovirus exposure and HLA in healthy donors (dated by TCRdb to about 2017). For the wider study: According to a later analysis, the approximately 130 validation repertoires were produced on the same platform as the roughly 720 repertoires of the first cohort. The study aimed to test whether signatures of past pathogen exposure could be identified by cataloging public T cell receptors. A separate validation cohort of over a hundred different subjects was used in addition to the roughly 720-subject first cohort. The study combined high-throughput TCR immunosequencing, statistical association of individual TCRs with disease status, and machine learning to predict cytomegalovirus infection status. The full study reports these points: The study gave a list of some 150 TCR beta chains associated with cytomegalovirus. A later analysis had no HLA typing for the validation cohort, so co-occurrence there was scored across all 130 or so repertoires. It was suggested by the authors that the approach could potentially be generalized to other disease states and immunological phenotypes. Three of the identified cytomegalovirus-associated TCR beta chains were confirmed in vitro to be specific for cytomegalovirus antigens. Most TCR sequences were observed very rarely across donors, whereas some public TCRs were present in many individuals. The classifier was reported to diagnose cytomegalovirus status with high specificity and sensitivity in both the original and validation cohorts. In a later analysis, TCRs clustered in the first cohort were found to also tend to co-occur in the 120 validation repertoires, with approximately 95% of cluster scores above 0.

The germline V gene yields MGHRA for CDR1 and YSYEKL for CDR2. Inclusive of the bounding cysteine and phenylalanine, the CDR3 is 15 residues long. CDR3 DNA only is kept here, 45 bases in frame from base 1. Trimmed from V: 2 bases; trimmed from J: 0 bases; junction bases lacking a gene match: 4. Libraries were made using the immunoSEQ multiplex PCR assay. The study's own analysis went as follows. To diagnose cytomegalovirus status from the catalog of TCR beta chain sequences, a statistical classification framework was built. Entries here come from immuneACCESS through TCRdb and include only in-frame sequences with V and J called. Some clones fail to appear in such tables; in the studies checked, an unresolved V gene covers under half of the shortfall, and the cause of the remainder is unknown. The V and J calls and clone size were taken over from that table, and D and trimming were inferred from the DNA. The sample has about 150,000 clones on record, 90% of them singletons. 6.2% of the sample is in the top ten clones.

Points on this clone: Its antigen target is currently unknown. Base qualities are not at hand, and no much larger clone is one base apart.

The donors belonged to the validation cohort of 120 subjects, which was separate from the approximately 660-subject first cohort. The source is a woman aged 30 to 39 in good health and CMV-seropositive. Material for sequencing was PBMCs. The V and J genes are TRBV4-1 and TRBJ2-7; 7 bases in the junction line up with TRBD2. The CDR3 protein is CASSQTGGSSYEQYF. The DNA reads TGCGCCAGCAGCCAAACCGGGGGGAGCTCCTACGAGCAGTACTTC.